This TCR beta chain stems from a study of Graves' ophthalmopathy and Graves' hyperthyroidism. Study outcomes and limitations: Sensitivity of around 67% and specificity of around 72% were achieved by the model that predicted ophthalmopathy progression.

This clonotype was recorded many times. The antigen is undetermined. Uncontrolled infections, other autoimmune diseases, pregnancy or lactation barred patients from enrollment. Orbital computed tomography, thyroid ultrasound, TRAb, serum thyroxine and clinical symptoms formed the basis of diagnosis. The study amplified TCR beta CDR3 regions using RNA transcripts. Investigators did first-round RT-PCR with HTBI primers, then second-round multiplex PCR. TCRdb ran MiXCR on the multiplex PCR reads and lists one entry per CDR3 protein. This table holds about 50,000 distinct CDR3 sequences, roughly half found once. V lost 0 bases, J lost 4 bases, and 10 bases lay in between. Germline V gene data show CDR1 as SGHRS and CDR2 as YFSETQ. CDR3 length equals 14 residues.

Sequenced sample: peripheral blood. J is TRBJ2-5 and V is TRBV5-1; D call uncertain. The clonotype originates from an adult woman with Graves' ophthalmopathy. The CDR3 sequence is CASSLAVGSETQYF. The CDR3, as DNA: TGCGCCAGCAGCTTGGCCGTTGGATCAGAGACCCAGTACTTC.